The clone carrying this TCR beta chain was found a few times. This CDR3 has 14 amino acids. The V end was cut by 0 bases, the J end by 4 bases, with 13 bases between. CDR1 is DFQATT, CDR2 SNEGSKA, per germline (reference sequence). The data were obtained in a study of blood T cells in healthy people across ages. The use of a sample-barcoded 5' primer and a J-beta primer mix characterized a second PCR of roughly 6 to 11 cycles. MiXCR, run by TCRdb on the 5' RACE reads, gives a single entry per CDR3 protein. The data contain 800,000 or so distinct CDR3 sequences, about 25% of them seen just once; the ten biggest clones take up approximately 3.7%. This sample also belongs to another study, concerning T cells of mothers and their children.

The source material was blood. The chain is built from TRBV20-1 and TRBJ2-7; D call uncertain. The origin of this receptor is a boy aged 5-17 years in good health. CDR3 loop: CSARDIWAGYEQYF. For the CDR3, the DNA is TGCAGTGCTAGAGACATTTGGGCAGGTTACGAGCAGTACTTC.